The 29 T cell receptor beta chains in this list originate from one sample, sequenced in a study of blood T cell repertoires in COVID-19. Profiling relied on immunoSEQ multiplex PCR, and the TCRdb table lists in-frame clones only, not all of them. There are some 270,000 clones in the sample; around 90% occur only once, and around 2.3% lies in the top ten. The sample consisted of peripheral blood. All receptors come from a woman aged 60-70 years with COVID-19, enrolled during active disease.

The rearrangement uses TRBV11-3 and TRBJ1-1; D is possibly TRBD1 (5 bases). Trimming pared 5 bases from V and 5 bases from J, leaving 15 bases between. The CDR3 extends over 14 amino acids. Germline values: CDR1 SGHNT, CDR2 YENEEA. For the CDR3, the DNA is TGTGCCAGCAGCCCAAATAGGGGTTCGACTGAAGCTTTCTTT. The encoded protein is CASSPNRGSTEAFF.

Here the CDR3 DNA reads TGTGCCAGCAGCGGGACAGCCTACGAGCAGTACTTC. Translated, it gives CASSGTAYEQYF. The chain employs TRBV6-6 and TRBJ2-7; TRBD1 matches at 7 bases. Unmatched junction bases numbered 1, after V lost 6 bases and J lost 2 bases. The CDR3 runs to 12 residues. The germline gives CDR1 MNHNY, CDR2 SVGAGI (reference sequence).

The CDR3 region is CSARTDQLNTEAFF. CDR3 in DNA: TGCAGCGCCCGGACTGATCAACTGAACACTGAAGCTTTCTTT. V gene TRBV29-1 combines with J gene TRBJ1-1; no clear D. The CDR3 length is 14 residues. The germline gives CDR1 SQVTM, CDR2 ANQGSEA. Trimming took 7 bases from V and 0 from J, leaving 15 bases between them. Combining the CDR3 with reference TRBV29-1 and TRBJ1-1 gives the whole variable domain SAVISQKPSRDICQRGTSLTIQCQVDSQVTMMFWYRQQPGQSLTLIATANQGSEATYESGFVIDKFPISRPNLTFSTLTVSNMSPEDSSIYLCSARTDQLNTEAFFGQGTRLTVV.

The chain uses TRBV5-1 and TRBJ1-2; TRBD1 matches at 8 bases. V was pared by 0 bases and J by 3 bases, with 4 bases of the junction left unmatched. The germline gives CDR1 SGHRS, CDR2 YFSETQ. The CDR3 has 15 amino acids. The CDR3: CASSLGTGLDYGYTF. The CDR3 region has the DNA TGCGCCAGCAGCTTGGGGACAGGGTTGGACTATGGCTACACCTTC.

This clone has a single count. The chain has TRBV6-1 and TRBJ2-2; possible D gene TRBD1, 6 bases. The CDR3 is 15 residues long. Germline values: CDR1 MNHNS, CDR2 SASEGT. The V and J ends lost 2 bases and 5 bases respectively, with 12 bases between them. CDR3 residues: CASSEIGRGTGELFF. CDR3 nucleotide sequence: TGTGCCAGCAGTGAAATCGGCAGGGGAACCGGGGAGCTGTTTTTT.

The chain has TRBV7-2 and TRBJ1-2; 7 bases are a match to TRBD1. Germline CDR1 and CDR2: SGHTA and FQGNSA. The CDR3 has 14 amino acids. Unmatched junction bases numbered 7, after V lost 5 bases and J lost 4 bases. CDR3 DNA: TGTGCCAGCAGCAGCTTACAGGGGACCTATGGCTACACCTTC. Amino acid sequence: CASSSLQGTYGYTF.

The genes are TRBV30 and TRBJ2-5; no reliable D call. V was pared by 0 bases and J by 5 bases, with 4 bases between. Germline V CDR1 and CDR2: GTSNPN, SVGIG (reference sequence). This CDR3 is built from 11 residues. This CDR3 is CAWSVYETQYF. The CDR3, as DNA: TGTGCCTGGAGTGTATATGAGACCCAGTACTTC.

The chain links TRBV14 to TRBJ2-3; no reliable D call. The length of the CDR3 is 15 residues. Germline V lookup: CDR1 SGHDN, CDR2 FVKESK. Between the trimmed V and J ends, which lost 5 bases and 7 bases, there was a span of 19 bases. The CDR3 protein is CASSSGIDWLNTQYF. The CDR3 nucleotides read TGTGCCAGCAGCTCCGGTATAGATTGGTTGAATACGCAGTATTTT.

This sequence joins TRBV5-1 and TRBJ2-5; D might be TRBD1 (7 bases). The germline V gene encodes CDR1 SGHRS and CDR2 YFSETQ. The CDR3 spans 15 residues. V lost 4 bases and J 3 bases, leaving 16 bases between the germline ends. CDR3: CASSPEGTAEETQYF. In nucleotides, the CDR3 is TGCGCCAGCAGCCCGGAGGGGACAGCAGAAGAGACCCAGTACTTC. The full variable domain, in which reference TRBV5-1 and TRBJ2-5 provide the parts outside the CDR3, is KAGVTQTPRYLIKTRGQQVTLSCSPISGHRSVSWYQQTPGQGLQFLFEYFSETQRNKGNFPGRFSGRQFSNSRSEMNVSTLELGDSALYLCASSPEGTAEETQYFGPGTRLLVL.

The V gene is TRBV4-3, the J gene TRBJ2-3, with a tentative D call TRBD2 (7 bases). Germline lookup yields CDR1 LGHNA and CDR2 YSLEER. The length of the CDR3 is 17 residues. V was cut by 0 bases and J by 1 base, with 14 bases left in between. The CDR3 reads CASSQDMGGRGTDTQYF. The CDR3 DNA reads TGCGCCAGCAGCCAAGATATGGGGGGGCGCGGCACAGATACGCAGTATTTT.

The rearrangement joins TRBV3-1 (or the pseudogene TRBV3-2) to TRBJ2-4; a possible D gene is TRBD1 (6 bases). V dropped 3 bases and J dropped 7 bases, with 13 bases sitting between them. The CDR3 consists of 14 residues. Germline CDR1 and CDR2: LGHDT and YNNKEL (reference sequence). The CDR3: CASSQGAEGNIQYF. As DNA, the CDR3 is TGTGCCAGCAGCCAGGGGGCCGAGGGGAACATTCAGTACTTC.

The V gene is TRBV29-1, the J gene TRBJ2-7; no definite D call. Germline V gene sequence: CDR1 SQVTM, CDR2 ANQGSEA. There are 13 residues in the CDR3. The ends were cut back, 4 bases at V and 1 base at J, with 11 bases in the middle. CDR3: CSVGSGTSYEQYF. Written as DNA, the CDR3 is TGCAGCGTTGGATCCGGTACTTCCTACGAGCAGTACTTC.

This clone came up a few times. The chain combines TRBV12-3 or TRBV12-4 with TRBJ1-4; D gene uncertain. V lost 4 bases and J 7 bases, leaving 10 bases between the germline ends. The CDR3 is 13 residues long. The DNA of the CDR3 is TGTGCCAGCAGTTGGCGGGAGGGTGAAAAACTGTTTTTT. It is translated as CASSWREGEKLFF.

In its sample, this clone was seen once. The chain is built from TRBV27 and TRBJ2-7; 12 bases match TRBD2. CDR1 is MNHEY and CDR2 is SMNVEV in the germline V gene (reference sequence). This CDR3 has 19 amino acids. With V trimmed by 4 bases and J by 5 bases, 18 bases remained unmatched. The CDR3 DNA reads TGTGCCAGCAGTTCTAAACCCGCCGGTCTAGCGGGGGGGCAAAACGAGCAGTACTTC. Translation: CASSSKPAGLAGGQNEQYF.

This rearrangement joins TRBV19 to TRBJ1-1, with 8 bases lining up with TRBD1. The CDR3 covers 13 residues. Germline lookup yields CDR1 LNHDA and CDR2 SQIVND (reference sequence). Unmatched junction bases numbered 9, after V lost 9 bases and J lost 6 bases. The CDR3 loop is CASAGGLSSEAFF. The DNA for the CDR3 is TGTGCCAGCGCAGGGGGCCTTAGCTCTGAAGCTTTCTTT.

The chain recombines TRBV7-9 with TRBJ2-7; possibly TRBD1 for D (6 bases). V lost 5 bases and J lost 5, with 16 bases in between. Germline CDR1 reads SEHNR; CDR2 reads FQNEAQ (reference sequence). The CDR3 is made up of 14 amino acids. CDR3 loop: CASSHPDRIHEQYF. In nucleotides, the CDR3 is TGTGCCAGCAGCCACCCCGACAGGATCCACGAGCAGTACTTC.

This clone was recorded once. The chain is built from TRBV3-1 (or the pseudogene TRBV3-2) and TRBJ1-6, with unresolved D. Looked up from germline, CDR1 is LGHDT and CDR2 is YNNKEL (reference sequence). There are 16 residues in the CDR3. The V and J ends lost 0 bases and 3 bases respectively, with 9 bases between them. The CDR3 here is CASSQDPRVYNSPLHF. CDR3 coding DNA: TGTGCCAGCAGCCAAGATCCACGGGTCTATAATTCACCCCTCCACTTT.

CDR3 amino acids: CASSRDRGRTSNQPQHF. Here the CDR3 DNA reads TGTGCCAGCTCACGGGACAGGGGGCGGACGAGCAATCAGCCCCAGCATTTT. The V and J genes are TRBV18 and TRBJ1-5; TRBD1 agrees at 12 bases. V gave up 4 bases and J gave up 1 base; unmatched junction bases: 5. Germline V gene lookup returns CDR1 KGHSH and CDR2 LQKENI. This CDR3 is 17 amino acids long.

This clone was counted once. The chain is built from TRBV6-6 and TRBJ1-5; TRBD1 aligns across 9 bases. CDR3 length: 13 amino acids. CDR1 and CDR2 from the germline V gene are MNHNY and SVGAGI (reference sequence). Germline trimming cut 7 bases from V and 6 bases from J; bases unmatched to any gene: 4. CDR3 DNA: TGTGCCAGCACCGGACAGGGGAGTCAGCCCCAGCATTTT. Translating it yields CASTGQGSQPQHF.

For the CDR3, the DNA is TGCGCCAGCAGCCGCCAGGACTCTGGAAACACCATATATTTT. Protein product: CASSRQDSGNTIYF. The J gene is TRBJ1-3, the V gene TRBV5-1, with D unresolved. The ends were cut back, 4 bases at V and 0 bases at J, with 8 bases in the middle. Per the germline V gene, CDR1 is SGHRS and CDR2 is YFSETQ. The CDR3 length is 14 residues.

The rearrangement uses TRBV4-1 and TRBJ1-5, with 9 bases identical to TRBD1. Germline V gives CDR1 MGHRA, CDR2 YSYEKL. V gave up 3 bases and J gave up 1 base; unmatched junction bases: 7. The CDR3 extends over 17 amino acids. The CDR3 DNA is TGCGCCAGCAGCCAGAATCCGGGACAGGGAAGCAATCAGCCCCAGCATTTT. Amino acid sequence: CASSQNPGQGSNQPQHF.

J is TRBJ2-5 and V is TRBV24-1, with 7 bases aligning to TRBD1. The V gene's germline CDR1 is KGHDR and CDR2 SFDVKD. The CDR3 totals 15 residues. V shed 11 bases and J 2 bases; nucleotides not matched to a gene: 13. CDR3 in DNA: TGTGCCAGTGGGACAGCTGCAACGCTACAAGAGACCCAGTACTTC. It yields the protein CASGTAATLQETQYF.

J is TRBJ2-6 and V is TRBV4-1; a weak D match, TRBD2 (6 bases). This CDR3 comprises 17 residues. Germline V gene data show CDR1 as MGHRA and CDR2 as YSYEKL. Trimming pared 1 base from V and 5 bases from J, leaving 15 bases between. DNA of the CDR3: TGCGCCAGCAGCCAAGCTATTGGGGGGTTCAGGGCCAACGTCCTGACTTTC. Translating gives CASSQAIGGFRANVLTF.

This chain uses TRBV6-2 or TRBV6-3 with TRBJ1-5; maybe TRBD1 (6 bases). The germline V gene encodes CDR1 MNHEY and CDR2 SVGEGT. The CDR3 is 15 amino acids. V shed 2 bases and J shed 4 bases, with 12 bases lying between them. This chain's CDR3 is CASSYGSQGNQPQHF. CDR3 nucleotide sequence: TGTGCCAGCAGTTACGGCAGTCAGGGGAATCAGCCCCAGCATTTT.

This clone has a single count. V gene TRBV2 combines with J gene TRBJ2-1, with TRBD2 identical over 9 bases. The CDR3 contains 15 residues. V was pared by 8 bases and J by 7 bases, with 12 bases of the junction left unmatched. Germline CDR1 SNHLY, CDR2 FYNNEI. CDR3 in DNA: TGTGCCAGCGACCGCGAGGCGGGGGGGCTGAATGAGCAGTTCTTC. Amino acid sequence: CASDREAGGLNEQFF.

The gene calls are TRBV6-5 and TRBJ1-1, with D unclear. Germline lookup yields CDR1 MNHEY and CDR2 SVGAGI. The germline V and J ends were trimmed by 7 bases and 1 base, with 10 bases remaining between them. The CDR3 contains 13 residues. The CDR3 region is CASNRVQNTEAFF. The CDR3 DNA reads TGTGCCAGCAACCGGGTGCAGAACACTGAAGCTTTCTTT.

The chain links TRBV18 to TRBJ2-3; perhaps TRBD2 as D (5 bases). The CDR3 spans 13 residues. V shed 0 bases and J shed 10 bases, with 11 bases lying between them. Germline assignment: CDR1 KGHSH and CDR2 LQKENI. Here the CDR3 reads CASSPPVLAAQYF. In DNA form, the CDR3 reads TGTGCCAGCTCACCACCGGTGCTAGCAGCGCAGTATTTT. The full variable domain, with the rest looked up from reference TRBV18 and TRBJ2-3, is NAGVMQNPRHLVRRRGQEARLRCSPMKGHSHVYWYRQLPEEGLKFMVYLQKENIIDESGMPKERFSAEFPKEGPSILRIQQVVRGDSAAYFCASSPPVLAAQYFGPGTRLTVL.

This clone appeared once. The rearrangement uses TRBV19 and TRBJ2-3; 8 nucleotides align to TRBD1. CDR1 LNHDA and CDR2 SQIVND come from the germline V gene (reference sequence). The CDR3 is 16 residues long. V lost 4 bases to trimming and J lost 0 bases; unmatched junction nucleotides: 6. CDR3 bases: TGTGCCAGTAGTAGAGGACAGGGAATTAGCACAGATACGCAGTATTTT. Protein: CASSRGQGISTDTQYF.

This rearrangement joins TRBV19 to TRBJ1-2; 10 nucleotides agree with TRBD1. The V gene's germline CDR1 is LNHDA and CDR2 SQIVND (reference sequence). The CDR3 totals 14 residues. Germline trimming cut 8 bases from V and 8 bases from J; bases unmatched to any gene: 11. The CDR3 coding sequence is TGTGCCAGTGGACCGAGACAGGGGGCGGAAGGCTACACCTTC. Amino acids: CASGPRQGAEGYTF.